One sample yielded the 17 T cell receptor beta chains listed below, sequenced in a study of blood T cell repertoires in COVID-19. Generated by immunoSEQ multiplex PCR, the TCRdb table keeps only in-frame clones and is missing some. There are 250,000 to 300,000 clones in the sample; 85% to 90% occur only once, and 11% lies in the top ten. Sequences were obtained from peripheral blood. The receptors come from a woman in her 30s with COVID-19, enrolled during active disease.

The chain carries TRBV4-1 and TRBJ2-3; 15 nucleotides agree with TRBD2. CDR1 is MGHRA, CDR2 YSYEKL, per germline. V lost 4 bases, J lost 1 base, and 3 bases stayed unmatched. This CDR3 has 17 residues. CDR3 region: CASSPRTSGRGTDTQYF. The DNA of the CDR3 is TGCGCCAGCAGCCCACGGACTAGCGGGAGGGGCACAGATACGCAGTATTTT.

This chain connects TRBV6-5 to TRBJ1-1; the match to TRBD1 covers 7 bases. In germline, CDR1 is MNHEY, CDR2 SVGAGI. Germline trimming cut 9 bases from V and 3 bases from J; bases unmatched to any gene: 7. The CDR3 covers 13 residues. For the CDR3, the DNA is TGTGCCAGTCTACAGGGGAGTCACACTGAAGCTTTCTTT. Translating gives CASLQGSHTEAFF.

This clone appeared a single time. V is TRBV7-6 and J is TRBJ1-2; D uncertain. V lost 5 bases and J 3 bases, leaving 16 bases between the germline ends. This CDR3 region has 15 residues. Germline CDR1 SGHVS, CDR2 FNYEAQ. Written as DNA, the CDR3 is TGTGCCAGCAGCCCGGGTGGAAGGCTGTACTATGGCTACACCTTC. Its translation is CASSPGGRLYYGYTF. Full variable domain (remainder filled in from reference TRBV7-6 and TRBJ1-2): GAGVSQSPRYKVTKRGQDVALRCDPISGHVSLYWYRQALGQGPEFLTYFNYEAQQDKSGLPNDRFSAERPEGSISTLTIQRTEQRDSAMYRCASSPGGRLYYGYTFGSGTRLTVV.

The chain carries TRBV4-1 and TRBJ2-7, with 9 bases fitting TRBD1. This CDR3 has 16 amino acids. Germline V gene sequence: CDR1 MGHRA, CDR2 YSYEKL. V gave up 4 bases and J gave up 0 bases; unmatched junction bases: 7. The CDR3 DNA follows: TGCGCCAGCAGCCCCGCGGGACAGGGTTACTCCTACGAGCAGTACTTC. It encodes CASSPAGQGYSYEQYF.

The gene calls are TRBV6-1 and TRBJ2-1; possible D gene TRBD1, 5 bases. The germline V gene has CDR1 MNHNS and CDR2 SASEGT. The CDR3 is 14 residues long. The ends were cut back, 0 bases at V and 8 bases at J, with 11 bases in the middle. CDR3 sequence (DNA): TGTGCCAGCAGTGAAGCGATAGGGGTAGATGAGCAGTTCTTC. Amino acids: CASSEAIGVDEQFF.

The chain uses TRBV19 and TRBJ1-5; 10 bases match TRBD1. J lost 6 bases, V lost 5 bases, and 10 bases had no gene match. The CDR3 contains 16 residues. CDR1 LNHDA and CDR2 SQIVND come from the germline V gene (reference sequence). The CDR3: CASSATGTGVGQPQHF. The CDR3 nucleotides read TGTGCCAGTAGTGCGACCGGGACAGGGGTGGGTCAGCCCCAGCATTTT.

The chain links TRBV9 to TRBJ2-7, with 7 positions matching TRBD2. Trimming took 3 bases from V and 4 from J; bases not matched to a gene: 10. There are 15 residues in the CDR3. Germline-derived CDR1 and CDR2 are SGDLS and YYNGEE. The CDR3 loop reads CASSATSLYGYEQYF. As DNA, the CDR3 is TGTGCCAGCAGCGCGACTAGCTTGTATGGGTACGAGCAGTACTTC.

This sequence joins TRBV12-3 or TRBV12-4 and TRBJ1-2; D is unresolved. V was clipped by 3 bases and J by 10 bases, with 9 bases between them. The CDR3 runs to 11 residues. The DNA of the CDR3 is TGTGCCAGCAGTTTTAGACTGGACTACACCTTC. This translates into CASSFRLDYTF.

This chain connects TRBV6-5 to TRBJ2-7; 8 positions match TRBD2. CDR1 is MNHEY, CDR2 SVGAGI, per germline. CDR3 size: 14 residues. Trimming removed 7 bases from V and 2 bases from J; junction bases left unmatched: 7. In DNA, the CDR3 is TGTGCCAGCAAAACTAGCGGCTCCACCTACGAGCAGTACTTC. Translation gives CASKTSGSTYEQYF.

The CDR3 sequence is CASSQGYRIANEKLFF. Written as DNA, the CDR3 is TGTGCCAGCAGCCAGGGGTACAGGATAGCTAATGAAAAACTGTTTTTT. The genes are TRBV3-1 (or the pseudogene TRBV3-2) and TRBJ1-4; TRBD1 is a possible D gene (5 bases). Germline V gene data show CDR1 as LGHDT and CDR2 as YNNKEL (reference sequence). The CDR3 is 16 amino acids. The ends were cut back, 3 bases at V and 3 bases at J, with 14 bases in the middle.

The chain has TRBV6-1 and TRBJ2-3; possible D gene TRBD1, 6 bases. The germline CDR1 and CDR2 sequences are MNHNS and SASEGT. Deletions cut 3 bases from V and 2 bases from J, with 9 bases between. The CDR3 covers 14 residues. CDR3 sequence reads: CASSDRGNTDTQYF. In DNA form, the CDR3 reads TGTGCCAGCAGTGATAGGGGGAACACAGATACGCAGTATTTT.

This clone turned up a few times. The rearrangement joins TRBV6-5 to TRBJ1-1, with D possibly TRBD1 on 5 matching bases. CDR1 is MNHEY and CDR2 is SVGAGI in the germline V gene. Trimming stripped 4 bases from V and 4 bases from J, with 13 bases between. The CDR3 sequence is 14 residues long. CDR3 in DNA: TGTGCCAGCAGTTCATTTAGGGGTCCCACTGAAGCTTTCTTT. Residues: CASSSFRGPTEAFF.

V is TRBV10-3 and J is TRBJ1-3, with 9 nucleotides matching TRBD1. J gave up 8 bases and V 6 bases, and 8 bases lay outside the gene matches. From germline, CDR1 is ENHRY and CDR2 SYGVKD. CDR3 length equals 14 residues. CDR3 sequence (DNA): TGTGCCATCAGGCCGGGACAGGGTGGTCACACCATATATTTT. Its protein product is CAIRPGQGGHTIYF.

The gene calls are TRBV28 and TRBJ2-2; TRBD1 is a possible D gene (7 bases). The CDR3 is 16 amino acids. Trimming pared 0 bases from V and 3 bases from J, leaving 11 bases between. The germline gives CDR1 MDHEN, CDR2 SYDVKM. The chain's CDR3 is CASSLWEGADTGELFF. In DNA form, the CDR3 reads TGTGCCAGCAGTTTATGGGAGGGGGCAGACACCGGGGAGCTGTTTTTT.

The gene calls are TRBV6-6 and TRBJ2-5, with D possibly TRBD2 on 5 matching bases. V was pared by 6 bases and J by 0 bases, with 8 bases between. Germline loops: CDR1 MNHNY, CDR2 SVGAGI (reference sequence). This CDR3 spans 13 amino acids. The CDR3 region has the DNA TGTGCCAGCAGGGGAGTGTACCAAGAGACCCAGTACTTC. Translating gives CASRGVYQETQYF.

This clone was observed a few times. The V and J genes are TRBV7-3 and TRBJ2-7; TRBD2 agrees at 11 bases. CDR1 and CDR2 from the germline V gene are SGHTA and FQGTGA. The CDR3 is 16 amino acids. With 5 bases clipped from V and 2 bases from J, the junction kept 8 bases outside the gene matches. The CDR3 reads CASSARTSGPPYEQYF. CDR3 DNA: TGTGCCAGCAGCGCACGGACTAGCGGGCCTCCCTACGAGCAGTACTTC.

This chain uses TRBV5-6 with TRBJ1-2, with D maybe TRBD1 (5 bases). V was pared by 4 bases and J by 0 bases, with 10 bases between. The germline V gene has CDR1 SGHDT and CDR2 YYEEEE. There are 14 residues in the CDR3. The CDR3 sequence: CASSPWGANYGYTF. The CDR3 bases are TGTGCCAGCAGCCCCTGGGGGGCTAACTATGGCTACACCTTC.